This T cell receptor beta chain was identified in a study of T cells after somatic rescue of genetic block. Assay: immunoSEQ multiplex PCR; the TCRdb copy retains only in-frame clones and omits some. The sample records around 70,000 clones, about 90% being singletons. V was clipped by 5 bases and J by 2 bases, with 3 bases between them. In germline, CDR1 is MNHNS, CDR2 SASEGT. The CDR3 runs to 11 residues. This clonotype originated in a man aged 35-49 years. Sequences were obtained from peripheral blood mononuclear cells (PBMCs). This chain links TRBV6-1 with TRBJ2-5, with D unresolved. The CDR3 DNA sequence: TGTGCCAGCAGTCTACAAGAGACCCAGTACTTC. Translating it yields CASSLQETQYF.